The next 15 T cell receptor beta chains were all read from a single sample in a study of Ad26.COV2.S vaccination and SARS-CoV-2 variants. Using immunoSEQ multiplex PCR, the repertoire was profiled, and TCRdb retains in-frame clones only, with some absent. The table shows 180,000 or so clones, with around 88% occurring only once. The specimen comprised peripheral blood, sampled after recovery from COVID-19. These receptors were obtained from a human donor who had recovered from COVID-19.

The gene calls are TRBV5-1 and TRBJ2-3, with D unclear. Germline assignment: CDR1 SGHRS and CDR2 YFSETQ. This CDR3 spans 13 amino acids. Deletions cut 1 base from V and 6 bases from J, with 9 bases between. CDR3 loop: CASSLIRADTQYF. In DNA form, the CDR3 reads TGCGCCAGCAGCTTGATCCGGGCGGATACGCAGTATTTT.

The chain combines TRBV5-3 with TRBJ2-7; 8 bases line up with TRBD2. TRBV5-3 is flagged as an ORF with uncertain function. This CDR3 is 14 amino acids long. The junction had 7 bases not matched to a gene; V was cut back by 8 bases and J by 0 bases. CDR3 protein: CASPSGPPSYEQYF. In nucleotides, the CDR3 is TGTGCCAGTCCTAGCGGGCCTCCCTCCTACGAGCAGTACTTC.

The CDR3 sequence: CASSPGTATDTQYF. The DNA for the CDR3 is TGCGCCAGCAGCCCGGGGACAGCCACAGATACGCAGTATTTT. This chain uses TRBV5-1 with TRBJ2-3; 7 bases are a match to TRBD1. V lost 4 bases and J lost 2; bases outside the gene matches: 4. Germline assignment: CDR1 SGHRS and CDR2 YFSETQ. The CDR3 is 14 residues long.

V gene TRBV11-2 combines with J gene TRBJ1-1, with no clear D. Germline V CDR1 and CDR2: SGHAT, FQNNGV. CDR3 length: 14 residues. Trimming took 6 bases from V and 0 from J, leaving 11 bases between them. Written as DNA, the CDR3 is TGTGCCAGCAGTCCTACAGCTGTGAACACTGAAGCTTTCTTT. It specifies CASSPTAVNTEAFF.

The chain uses TRBV5-1 and TRBJ2-3; perhaps TRBD2 as D (7 bases). The CDR3 extends over 13 amino acids. Trimming removed 0 bases at V and 6 bases at J, with 8 bases between. Germline V gives CDR1 SGHRS, CDR2 YFSETQ. DNA of the CDR3: TGCGCCAGCAGCTTGGAGGGGGGGGATACGCAGTATTTT. This encodes CASSLEGGDTQYF. The full variable domain, rest sourced from reference TRBV5-1 and TRBJ2-3, is KAGVTQTPRYLIKTRGQQVTLSCSPISGHRSVSWYQQTPGQGLQFLFEYFSETQRNKGNFPGRFSGRQFSNSRSEMNVSTLELGDSALYLCASSLEGGDTQYFGPGTRLTVL.

A few counts support this clone. The V and J genes are TRBV19 and TRBJ1-5; D may be TRBD1 (5 bases). The V end lost 6 bases, the J end lost 4 bases, and 10 bases lay between the germline ends. Germline loops: CDR1 LNHDA, CDR2 SQIVND (reference sequence). The CDR3 consists of 13 residues. CDR3 residues: CASSQGGNQPQHF. The CDR3 DNA reads TGTGCCAGTAGCCAGGGTGGGAATCAGCCCCAGCATTTT.

This chain connects TRBV7-9 to TRBJ2-3; 8 nucleotides agree with TRBD1. The CDR3 totals 15 residues. V was clipped by 1 base and J by 4 bases; unmatched bases: 4. In germline, CDR1 is SEHNR, CDR2 FQNEAQ (reference sequence). The CDR3 bases are TGTGCCAGCAGCTTAGGGGCAGGGGGCCCAGATACGCAGTATTTT. Translation: CASSLGAGGPDTQYF.

The rearrangement links TRBV7-3 to TRBJ2-1; D unresolved. Between the trimmed V and J ends, which lost 1 base and 6 bases, there was a span of 10 bases. This CDR3 region has 14 residues. The germline V gene encodes CDR1 SGHTA and CDR2 FQGTGA. Written as DNA, the CDR3 is TGTGCCAGCAGCTTAATGGTCGGCGGCAATGAGCAGTTCTTC. This sequence encodes CASSLMVGGNEQFF. Combining the CDR3 with reference TRBV7-3 and TRBJ2-1 gives the whole variable domain GAGVSQTPSNKVTEKGKYVELRCDPISGHTALYWYRQSLGQGPEFLIYFQGTGAADDSGLPNDRFFAVRPEGSVSTLKIQRTERGDSAVYLCASSLMVGGNEQFFGPGTRLTVL.

This sequence joins TRBV20-1 and TRBJ2-7; D is unresolved. From germline, CDR1 is DFQATT and CDR2 SNEGSKA (reference sequence). V was cut by 5 bases and J by 2 bases, with 7 bases left in between. The length of the CDR3 is 11 residues. In nucleotides, the CDR3 is TGCAGTGCTTTAGGACCCTACGAGCAGTACTTC. Residues: CSALGPYEQYF.

This CDR3 reads CASSLMGDTEAFF. CDR3 nucleotide sequence: TGTGCCAGCAGCTTGATGGGGGACACTGAAGCTTTCTTT. The rearrangement links TRBV7-9 to TRBJ1-1, with D tentatively TRBD1 (5 bases). Trimming took off 3 bases at V and 3 bases at J, with 8 bases between the two ends. Germline CDR1 and CDR2: SEHNR and FQNEAQ (reference sequence). The CDR3 has 13 residues.

The chain recombines TRBV7-3 with TRBJ1-1, with TRBD1 as a possible D gene (5 bases). V was cut by 0 bases and J by 4 bases, with 6 bases left in between. The CDR3 has 13 residues. Looked up from germline, CDR1 is SGHTA and CDR2 is FQGTGA. The CDR3 coding sequence is TGTGCCAGCAGCTTAACAGGGACCACTGAAGCTTTCTTT. This codes for CASSLTGTTEAFF.

This chain uses TRBV27 with TRBJ1-2, with D unclear. Trimming left V 1 base short and J 6 bases short, with 6 bases between. This CDR3 contains 12 residues. The germline CDR1 and CDR2 sequences are MNHEY and SMNVEV (reference sequence). CDR3 sequence reads: CASSLLRDGYTF. The CDR3 DNA reads as TGTGCCAGCAGTTTATTGAGGGATGGCTACACCTTC.

The chain links TRBV28 to TRBJ1-1, with 7 bases that match TRBD1. Unmatched junction bases numbered 8, after V lost 3 bases and J lost 4 bases. The CDR3 contains 15 residues. CDR1 is MDHEN, CDR2 SYDVKM, per germline. CDR3 region: CASSFGGGAGTEAFF. CDR3 in DNA: TGTGCCAGCAGTTTTGGAGGGGGCGCCGGCACTGAAGCTTTCTTT.

The chain is built from TRBV29-1 and TRBJ2-7; D is ambiguous. Germline V gives CDR1 SQVTM, CDR2 ANQGSEA. The CDR3 is 11 amino acids. V was clipped by 4 bases and J by 2 bases, with 6 bases between them. CDR3 coding DNA: TGCAGCGTTGCCGTCGCCTACGAGCAGTACTTC. Amino acids: CSVAVAYEQYF.

V gene TRBV7-8 combines with J gene TRBJ1-6, with D hard to call. Germline loops: CDR1 SGHVS, CDR2 FQNEAQ. This CDR3 is 15 amino acids long. Trimming left V 5 bases short and J 2 bases short, with 10 bases between. The CDR3 DNA reads as TGTGCCAGCAGCCCCCTCGGGCCCTATAATTCACCCCTCCACTTT. Translating gives CASSPLGPYNSPLHF.